This T cell receptor (beta chain) was identified in a study of control samples from healthy donors and cancer patients. V was trimmed by 1 base and J by 3 bases, leaving 9 bases between them. CDR3 length: 14 amino acids. Germline CDR1 and CDR2: PRHDT and FYEKMQ (reference sequence). This clone was observed once. Sequenced by immunoSEQ multiplex PCR; TCRdb stores in-frame clones only, minus some. The sample lists around 89,000 clones, about four fifths occurring once. Material for sequencing was blood. The genes are TRBV13 and TRBJ1-1, with D unclear. The TCR was taken from a woman in her sixties in good health. The CDR3 loop is CASSLVSSDTEAFF. In DNA form, the CDR3 reads TGTGCCAGCAGCTTAGTTAGTTCGGACACTGAAGCTTTCTTT.